This TCR beta chain was captured in a study of tumor-infiltrating lymphocytes in primary liver carcinoma. With a constant-region primer, TCR beta cDNA was made from 500 ng of total RNA. It was through three nested multiplex PCR rounds of slightly modified ARM-PCR that TCR beta libraries arose. TRBV1-TRBV30 forward primers paired with a C-beta reverse primer drove the first two PCR rounds, about 9 cycles each. MiXCR, run by TCRdb on the multiplex PCR reads, gives a single entry per CDR3 protein. The table shows approximately 80,000 distinct CDR3 sequences, with approximately 62% occurring only once. A word on this clonotype: Without the conserved terminal phenylalanine or tryptophan, this CDR3 likely stems from a read error.

The CDR3 sequence is 14 residues long. Deletions cut 1 base from V and 1 base from J, with 7 bases between. Unsorted bulk tissue of roughly 20-34 mg yielded co-extracted RNA and DNA. The sequence derives from a man aged 35-49 years with primary liver carcinoma and hepatitis B virus infection. V is TRBV12-3 or TRBV12-4 and J is TRBJ1-1, with unresolved D. Material: tumor-adjacent normal liver tissue. CDR3 nucleotides: TGTGCCAGCAGTTTAGGCAGCAAGAACACTGAAGCTTTCCTA. Translation gives CASSLGSKNTEAFL.